This T cell receptor beta chain was identified in a study of identifying expanded T cells in peripheral blood. Notes on the study in general: Differentially abundant clones: 1 to 1.5 between replicates, about 15 at around 14 days, around 20 at four. Approximately two-week clone count variance significantly increased as total template count grew.

Sequencing was performed with immunoSEQ multiplex PCR; in TCRdb, only in-frame clones are kept and a portion is missing. This table holds approximately 110,000 clones, about nine tenths found once. Healthy donors had no documented immune events, such as infections, while sampled. The germline V gene has CDR1 GTSNPN and CDR2 SVGIG (reference sequence). The CDR3 consists of 11 residues. Notes on this clone: Antigen specificity is unknown. The junction departs from germline at one end; a sequencing error may be responsible.

This chain joins TRBV30 and TRBJ2-7; TRBD1 is a possible D gene (6 bases). The sample consisted of blood. The TCR comes from a person aged 18 to 75 in good health. The CDR3, as DNA: TGTGCCTGGAGCTCTAACAGGGTCTCGGACTTC. Translated: CAWSSNRVSDF.